The 3 T cell receptor beta chains given below trace back to one sample, sequenced in a study of technical replicates of blood from a few donors. Libraries were prepared by immunoSEQ multiplex PCR; TCRdb keeps only in-frame clonotypes and omits some of them. The sample includes tens of thousands of clones, around 94% of them seen just once. Sequencing used T cells isolated from PBMCs. Receptor source: a human donor in good health.

V is TRBV30 and J is TRBJ2-7; TRBD1 agrees at 8 bases. Germline V gene data show CDR1 as GTSNPN and CDR2 as SVGIG (reference sequence). The CDR3 length is 14 residues. V trimming: 2 bases; J trimming: 1 base; junction bases outside the gene matches: 4. CDR3 bases: TGTGCCTGGAGTATCGGACAGGGTTCCTACGAGCAGTACTTC. Protein sequence: CAWSIGQGSYEQYF.

The genes are TRBV5-4 and TRBJ1-3, with D unresolved. Per germline, CDR1 SGHNT and CDR2 YYREEE (reference sequence). With 0 bases removed from V and 0 bases from J, the gap between germline ends came to 10 bases. The CDR3 has 16 residues. CDR3 sequence: CASSLAGDRSGNTIYF. For the CDR3, the DNA is TGTGCCAGCAGCTTGGCCGGAGACCGCTCTGGAAACACCATATATTTT.

The J gene is TRBJ2-3, the V gene TRBV10-2, with 15 nucleotides matching TRBD2. CDR1 is WSHSY, CDR2 SAAADI, per germline. Trimming took 3 bases from V and 0 from J; bases not matched to a gene: 1. This CDR3 spans 17 amino acids. The CDR3 DNA is TGCGCCAGCAGTGATGGGACTAGCGGGGGGAGCACAGATACGCAGTATTTT. This translates into CASSDGTSGGSTDTQYF.